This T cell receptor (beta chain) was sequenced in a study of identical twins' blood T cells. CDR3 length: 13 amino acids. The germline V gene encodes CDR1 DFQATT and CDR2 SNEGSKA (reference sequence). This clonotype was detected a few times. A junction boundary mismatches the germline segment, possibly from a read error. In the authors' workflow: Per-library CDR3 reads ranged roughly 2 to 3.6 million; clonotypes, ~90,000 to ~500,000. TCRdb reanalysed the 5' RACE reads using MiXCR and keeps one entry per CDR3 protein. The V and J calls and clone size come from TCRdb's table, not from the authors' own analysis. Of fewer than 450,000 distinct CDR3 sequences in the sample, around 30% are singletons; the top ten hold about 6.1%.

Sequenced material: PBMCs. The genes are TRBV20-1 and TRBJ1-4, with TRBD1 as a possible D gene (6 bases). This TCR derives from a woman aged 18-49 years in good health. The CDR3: CSALTGGTEKLFF. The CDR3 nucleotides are TGCAGTGCCCTGACAGGCGGAACCGAAAAGCTGTTTTTT.